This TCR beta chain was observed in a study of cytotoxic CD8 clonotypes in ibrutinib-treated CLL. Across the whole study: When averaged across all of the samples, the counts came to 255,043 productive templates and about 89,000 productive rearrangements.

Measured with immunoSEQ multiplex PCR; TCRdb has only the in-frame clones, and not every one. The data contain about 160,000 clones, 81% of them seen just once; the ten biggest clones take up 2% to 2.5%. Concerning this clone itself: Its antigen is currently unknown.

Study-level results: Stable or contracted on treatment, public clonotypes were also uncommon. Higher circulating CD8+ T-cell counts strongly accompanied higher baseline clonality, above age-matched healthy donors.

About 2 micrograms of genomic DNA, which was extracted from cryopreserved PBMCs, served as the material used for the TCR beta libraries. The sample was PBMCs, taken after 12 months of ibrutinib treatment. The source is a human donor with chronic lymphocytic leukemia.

This chain's CDR3 is CASSLDRGTQYF. DNA for the CDR3: TGTGCCAGCTCCCTTGACAGGGGAACGCAGTATTTT. The chain employs TRBV18 and TRBJ2-3, with 8 nucleotides matching TRBD1. CDR1 and CDR2 (germline): KGHSH, LQKENI. This CDR3 has 12 residues. V was pared by 6 bases and J by 9 bases, with 5 bases of the junction left unmatched.